The 2 T cell receptor beta chains presented below share a single source sample, sequenced in a study of blood T cells in healthy people across ages. The use of a sample-barcoded 5' primer and a J-beta primer mix characterized a second PCR of roughly 7 to 11 cycles. Each CDR3 protein is one row after TCRdb ran MiXCR on the 5' RACE reads. The sample has 1.5 million to 2 million distinct CDR3 sequences, about 30% seen once; the top ten hold 6.5% to 8.5%. The specimen was blood. Source of these receptors: a woman aged 30 to 39 in good health.

V usage is TRBV5-1 and J usage is TRBJ2-3, with 12 bases that match TRBD1. CDR1 is SGHRS, CDR2 YFSETQ, per germline. Trimming removed 4 bases from V and 6 bases from J; junction bases left unmatched: 6. The length of the CDR3 is 15 residues. CDR3 nucleotides: TGCGCCAGCAGCACCTCCGGGACAGGGGGCGATACGCAGTATTTT. Its translation is CASSTSGTGGDTQYF.

The sample holds a few counts of this clonotype. The J gene is TRBJ2-7, the V gene TRBV7-9; the match to TRBD2 covers 9 bases. Germline CDR1 SEHNR, CDR2 FQNEAQ (reference sequence). This CDR3 has 12 amino acids. The J segment lost 6 bases and the V segment lost 7 bases, leaving 4 bases of the junction unmatched. CDR3 region: CASTSGNSEQYF. CDR3 coding DNA: TGTGCCAGCACTAGCGGGAACTCCGAGCAGTACTTC.